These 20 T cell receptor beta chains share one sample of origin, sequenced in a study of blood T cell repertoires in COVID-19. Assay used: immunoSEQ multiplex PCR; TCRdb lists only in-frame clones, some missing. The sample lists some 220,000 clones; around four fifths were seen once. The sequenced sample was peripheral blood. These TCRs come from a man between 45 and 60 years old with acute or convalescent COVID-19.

The CDR3 DNA reads as TGCAGCGTTGGGGGGGGCGGTGCAGATACGCAGTATTTT. Translation gives CSVGGGGADTQYF. The chain has TRBV29-1 and TRBJ2-3; tentative D call: TRBD2 (7 bases). Germline CDR1 SQVTM, CDR2 ANQGSEA. The CDR3 has 13 residues. The V end was cut by 4 bases, the J end by 4 bases, with 12 bases between.

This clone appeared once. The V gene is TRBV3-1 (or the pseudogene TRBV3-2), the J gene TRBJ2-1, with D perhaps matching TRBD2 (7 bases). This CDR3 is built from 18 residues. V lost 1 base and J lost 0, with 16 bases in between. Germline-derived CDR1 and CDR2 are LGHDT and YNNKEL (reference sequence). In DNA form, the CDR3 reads TGTGCCAGCAGCCAAGGCTCCGGGGGCGGGAGCTCCTACAATGAGCAGTTCTTC. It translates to CASSQGSGGGSSYNEQFF.

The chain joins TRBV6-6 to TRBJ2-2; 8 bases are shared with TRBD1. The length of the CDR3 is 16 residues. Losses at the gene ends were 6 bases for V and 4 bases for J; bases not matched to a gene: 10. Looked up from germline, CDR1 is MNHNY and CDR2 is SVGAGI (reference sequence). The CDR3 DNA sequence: TGTGCCAGCAGCTCCGGACAGGGATATGGCACCGGGGAGCTGTTTTTT. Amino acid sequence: CASSSGQGYGTGELFF.

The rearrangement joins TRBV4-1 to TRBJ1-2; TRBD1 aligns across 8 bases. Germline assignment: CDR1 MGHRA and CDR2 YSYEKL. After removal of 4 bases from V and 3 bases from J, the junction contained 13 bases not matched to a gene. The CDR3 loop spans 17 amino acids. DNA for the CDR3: TGCGCCAGCAGCCCCCGAGCAGGGGGCCCAGCTTACTATGGCTACACCTTC. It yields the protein CASSPRAGGPAYYGYTF.

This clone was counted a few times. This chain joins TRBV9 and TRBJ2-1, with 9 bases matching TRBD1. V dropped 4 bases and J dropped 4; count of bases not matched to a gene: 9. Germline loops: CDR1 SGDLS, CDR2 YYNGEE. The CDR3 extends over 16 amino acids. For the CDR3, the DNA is TGTGCCAGCAGCCCTCCCGCGGGACAGGGTTACAATGAGCAGTTCTTC. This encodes CASSPPAGQGYNEQFF.

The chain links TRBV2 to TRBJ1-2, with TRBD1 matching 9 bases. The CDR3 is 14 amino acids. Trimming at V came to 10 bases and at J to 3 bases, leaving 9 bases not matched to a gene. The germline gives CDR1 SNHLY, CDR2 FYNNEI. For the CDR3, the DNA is TGTGCCATTCAGGAGGGACAGGGAGACTATGGCTACACCTTC. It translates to CAIQEGQGDYGYTF.

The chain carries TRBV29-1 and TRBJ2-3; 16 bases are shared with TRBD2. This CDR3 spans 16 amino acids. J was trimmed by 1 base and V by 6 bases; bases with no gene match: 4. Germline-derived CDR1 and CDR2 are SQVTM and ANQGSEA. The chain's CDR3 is CSVGTSGGARTDTQYF. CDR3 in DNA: TGCAGCGTCGGGACTAGCGGGGGGGCCCGCACAGATACGCAGTATTTT.

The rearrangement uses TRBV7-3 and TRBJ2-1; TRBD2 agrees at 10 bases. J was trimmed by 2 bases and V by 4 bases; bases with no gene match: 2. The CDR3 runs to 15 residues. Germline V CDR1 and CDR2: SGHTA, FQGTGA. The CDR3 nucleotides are TGTGCCAGCAGCTCCACTAGCGGGGCCTACAATGAGCAGTTCTTC. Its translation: CASSSTSGAYNEQFF. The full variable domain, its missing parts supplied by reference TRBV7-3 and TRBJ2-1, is GAGVSQTPSNKVTEKGKYVELRCDPISGHTALYWYRQSLGQGPEFLIYFQGTGAADDSGLPNDRFFAVRPEGSVSTLKIQRTERGDSAVYLCASSSTSGAYNEQFFGPGTRLTVL.

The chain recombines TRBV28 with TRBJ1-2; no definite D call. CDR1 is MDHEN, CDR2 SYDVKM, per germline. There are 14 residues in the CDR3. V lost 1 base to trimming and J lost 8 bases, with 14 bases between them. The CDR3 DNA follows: TGTGCCAGCAGTTTATACGGAGGTATACGGGGCTACACCTTC. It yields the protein CASSLYGGIRGYTF.

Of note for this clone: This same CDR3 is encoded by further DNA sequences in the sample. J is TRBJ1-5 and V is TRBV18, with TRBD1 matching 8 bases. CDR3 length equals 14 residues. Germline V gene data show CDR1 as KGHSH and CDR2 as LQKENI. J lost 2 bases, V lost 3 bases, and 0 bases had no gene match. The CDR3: CASSPDRGNQPQHF. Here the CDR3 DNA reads TGTGCCAGCTCACCGGACAGGGGCAATCAGCCCCAGCATTTT.

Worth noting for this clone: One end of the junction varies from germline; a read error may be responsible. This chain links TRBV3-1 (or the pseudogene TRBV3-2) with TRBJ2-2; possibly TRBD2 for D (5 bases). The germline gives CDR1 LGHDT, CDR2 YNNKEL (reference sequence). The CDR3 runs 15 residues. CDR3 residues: CASSHTGDSTRELFF. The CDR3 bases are TGTGCCAGCAGCCATACCGGGGATTCCACCCGGGAGCTGTTTTTT.

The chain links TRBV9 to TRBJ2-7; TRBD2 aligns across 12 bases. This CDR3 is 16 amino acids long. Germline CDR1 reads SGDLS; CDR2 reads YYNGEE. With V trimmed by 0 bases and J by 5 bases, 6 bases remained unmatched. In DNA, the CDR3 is TGTGCCAGCAGCGTAGAGGCTAGCGGGAGGGTTAACGAGCAGTACTTC. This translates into CASSVEASGRVNEQYF.

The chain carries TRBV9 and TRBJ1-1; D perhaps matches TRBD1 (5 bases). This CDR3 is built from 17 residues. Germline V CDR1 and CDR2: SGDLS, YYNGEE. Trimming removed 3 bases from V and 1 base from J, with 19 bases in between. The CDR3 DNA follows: TGTGCCAGCAGCGAACAGGTCCCAGGGTTGGGGAACACTGAAGCTTTCTTT. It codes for CASSEQVPGLGNTEAFF.

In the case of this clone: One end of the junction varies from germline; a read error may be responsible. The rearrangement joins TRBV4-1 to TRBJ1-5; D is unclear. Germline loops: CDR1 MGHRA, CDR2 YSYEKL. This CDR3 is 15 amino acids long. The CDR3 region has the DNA TGCGCCAGCAGCCAATTTCAGAGGGAGAATCGGCCCCAGCATTTT. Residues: CASSQFQRENRPQHF.

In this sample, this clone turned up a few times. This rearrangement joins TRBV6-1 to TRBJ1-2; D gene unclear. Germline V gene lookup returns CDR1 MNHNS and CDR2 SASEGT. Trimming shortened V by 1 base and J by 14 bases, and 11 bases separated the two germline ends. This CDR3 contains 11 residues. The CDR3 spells CASSEGRFRTF. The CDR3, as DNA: TGTGCCAGCAGTGAAGGGAGGTTTAGAACCTTC.

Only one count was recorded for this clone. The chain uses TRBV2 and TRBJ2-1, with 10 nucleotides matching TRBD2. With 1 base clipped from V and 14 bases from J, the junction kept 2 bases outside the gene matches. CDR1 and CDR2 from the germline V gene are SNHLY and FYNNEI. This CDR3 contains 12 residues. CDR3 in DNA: TGTGCCAGCAGTGAAGGAAGCGGGAGGGAGTTCTTC. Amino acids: CASSEGSGREFF.

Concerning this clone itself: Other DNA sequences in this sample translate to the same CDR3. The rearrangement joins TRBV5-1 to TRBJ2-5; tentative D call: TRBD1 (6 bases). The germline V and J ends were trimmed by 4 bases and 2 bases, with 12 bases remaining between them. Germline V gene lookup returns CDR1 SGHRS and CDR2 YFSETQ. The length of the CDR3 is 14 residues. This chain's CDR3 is CASSPGTPQETQYF. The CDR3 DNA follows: TGCGCCAGCAGCCCGGGGACACCTCAAGAGACCCAGTACTTC.

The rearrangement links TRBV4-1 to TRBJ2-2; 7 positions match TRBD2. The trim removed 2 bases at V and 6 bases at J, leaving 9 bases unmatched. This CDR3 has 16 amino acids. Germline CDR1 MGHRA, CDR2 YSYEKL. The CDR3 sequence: CASSQFIPAGSGELFF. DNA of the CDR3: TGCGCCAGCAGCCAATTTATTCCAGCGGGATCCGGGGAGCTGTTTTTT.

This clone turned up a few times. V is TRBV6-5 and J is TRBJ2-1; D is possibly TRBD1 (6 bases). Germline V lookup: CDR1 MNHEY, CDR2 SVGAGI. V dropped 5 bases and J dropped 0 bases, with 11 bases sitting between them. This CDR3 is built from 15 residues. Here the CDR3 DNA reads TGTGCCAGCAGTCGACAGGTATCCTCCTACAATGAGCAGTTCTTC. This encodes CASSRQVSSYNEQFF.

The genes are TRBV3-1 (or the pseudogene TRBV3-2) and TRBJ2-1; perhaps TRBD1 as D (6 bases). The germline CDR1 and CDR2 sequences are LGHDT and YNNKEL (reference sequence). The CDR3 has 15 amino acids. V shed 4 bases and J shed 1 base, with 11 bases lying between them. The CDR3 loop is CASSPHRVSYNEQFF. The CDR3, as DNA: TGTGCCAGCAGCCCTCACAGGGTATCCTACAATGAGCAGTTCTTC.